The 27 T cell receptor beta chains in this list originate from one sample, sequenced in a study of PD-1 blockade in classical Hodgkin lymphoma. All the patients suffered relapse after autologous stem cell transplantation, and brentuximab vedotin exposure differed. The assay was immunoSEQ multiplex PCR, and TCRdb's table has in-frame clones only and misses some. The repertoire holds about 41,000 clones, with 76% as singletons. The sample here was peripheral blood mononuclear cells (PBMCs), taken at baseline. These receptors were obtained from a human donor with classical Hodgkin lymphoma.

CDR3 region: CASSSPWDTGTGGREQYF. CDR3 DNA: TGTGCCAGCAGCTCCCCTTGGGATACCGGGACTGGGGGTCGGGAGCAGTACTTC. V and J are TRBV7-8 and TRBJ2-7; possible D gene TRBD2, 6 bases. Germline loops: CDR1 SGHVS, CDR2 FQNEAQ. V was trimmed by 4 bases and J by 7 bases, leaving 29 bases between them. This CDR3 has 18 amino acids.

The chain employs TRBV4-3 and TRBJ1-2, with 7 positions matching TRBD1. CDR3 length: 15 amino acids. Losses at the gene ends were 1 base for V and 7 bases for J; bases not matched to a gene: 9. The V gene's germline CDR1 is LGHNA and CDR2 YSLEER. The CDR3 loop is CASSQADRAEGGYTF. CDR3 DNA: TGCGCCAGCAGCCAAGCCGACAGGGCGGAAGGTGGCTACACCTTC.

By frequency in the sample, this clone is large. The CDR3 DNA is TGCAGCGTCCCCCGGGCGTGGGGCGATGGCTACACCTTC. Translating gives CSVPRAWGDGYTF. V usage is TRBV29-1 and J usage is TRBJ1-2, with D possibly matching TRBD1 (5 bases). The length of the CDR3 is 13 residues. From germline, CDR1 is SQVTM and CDR2 ANQGSEA. Trimming left V 6 bases short and J 6 bases short, with 17 bases between.

The CDR3 loop reads CASSLRRTTGELFF. DNA of the CDR3: TGTGCCAGCAGCTTGAGGAGGACTACCGGGGAGCTGTTTTTT. The chain carries TRBV7-2 and TRBJ2-2, with a possible D match to TRBD2 (5 bases). V lost 3 bases and J 5 bases, leaving 10 bases between the germline ends. CDR1 SGHTA and CDR2 FQGNSA come from the germline V gene. The CDR3 runs 14 residues.

V is TRBV6-5 and J is TRBJ2-1; 8 nucleotides line up with TRBD2. CDR3 length equals 16 residues. Germline CDR1 is MNHEY and CDR2 is SVGAGI. V shed 0 bases and J 4 bases; nucleotides not matched to a gene: 5. The CDR3 coding sequence is TGTGCCAGCAGTTACTCGGGACTAGTAGCTTACAATGAGCAGTTCTTC. It specifies CASSYSGLVAYNEQFF.

This sequence joins TRBV19 and TRBJ2-7, with 7 bases lining up with TRBD1. In germline, CDR1 is LNHDA, CDR2 SQIVND (reference sequence). V was clipped by 5 bases and J by 6 bases; unmatched bases: 10. This CDR3 is 14 amino acids long. The CDR3, as DNA: TGTGCCAGTAGTCCCGGGACAGTATTTCCCGAGCAGTACTTC. Amino acid sequence: CASSPGTVFPEQYF.

The CDR3 DNA follows: TGTGCCAGCAGCCTAAGGCGGGACAGGGCCACCTACGAGCAGTACTTC. This encodes CASSLRRDRATYEQYF. The rearrangement links TRBV11-2 to TRBJ2-7; 9 bases are shared with TRBD1. The CDR3 has 16 residues. Germline V lookup: CDR1 SGHAT, CDR2 FQNNGV. The V and J ends lost 5 bases and 2 bases, in that order; junction bases with no gene match: 10. Supplemented by reference TRBV11-2 and TRBJ2-7, the full variable domain reads EAGVAQSPRYKIIEKRQSVAFWCNPISGHATLYWYQQILGQGPKLLIQFQNNGVVDDSQLPKDRFSAERLKGVDSTLKIQPAKLEDSAVYLCASSLRRDRATYEQYFGPGTRLTVT.

This chain links TRBV6-6 with TRBJ2-2; D is uncertain. The V gene lost 6 bases and the J gene lost 3 bases, with 11 bases spanning the gap. The length of the CDR3 is 14 residues. CDR1 is MNHNY, CDR2 SVGAGI, per germline (reference sequence). Here the CDR3 DNA reads TGTGCCAGCAGGCCACGGAGAGACACCGGGGAGCTGTTTTTT. Its protein is CASRPRRDTGELFF.

The V call is TRBV14, the J call TRBJ1-2; possible D gene TRBD1, 5 bases. With 0 bases removed from V and 6 bases from J, the gap between germline ends came to 14 bases. This CDR3 has 15 amino acids. The germline V gene encodes CDR1 SGHDN and CDR2 FVKESK. The CDR3 nucleotides read TGTGCCAGCAGCCAAGATCTTCCAGGCAGGGATGGCTACACCTTC. Encoded protein: CASSQDLPGRDGYTF.

To note about this clone: No conserved phenylalanine or tryptophan ends this CDR3, so it is likely a read error. It is unclear where the CDR3 begins or ends on the DNA, so no DNA is shown, and the CDR3 is as TCRdb lists it. The J gene is TRBJ1-2, the V gene TRBV6-6. Germline V gives CDR1 MNHNY, CDR2 SVGAGI (reference sequence). The CDR3 totals 13 residues, both ends included. CDR3 in amino acids: CASSLTIGGRKTY.

This chain joins TRBV7-2 and TRBJ1-4; TRBD1 is a possible D gene (5 bases). The CDR3 runs 15 residues. Deletions cut 4 bases from V and 0 bases from J, with 9 bases between. CDR1 and CDR2 from the germline V gene are SGHTA and FQGNSA. The DNA of the CDR3 is TGTGCCAGCAGCTCACAGGTTGCAACTAATGAAAAACTGTTTTTT. Protein sequence: CASSSQVATNEKLFF.

V and J are TRBV7-9 and TRBJ1-4; D is uncertain. V was cut by 3 bases and J by 11 bases, with 7 bases left in between. Germline CDR1 is SEHNR and CDR2 is FQNEAQ (reference sequence). This CDR3 has 11 residues. CDR3 residues: CASSFRQKLFF. In nucleotides, the CDR3 is TGTGCCAGCAGCTTCCGGCAGAAACTGTTTTTT.

This clone came up a few times. CDR3 loop: CASSIRQAYNEKLFF. DNA of the CDR3: TGTGCCAGTAGTATAAGACAGGCGTACAATGAAAAACTGTTTTTT. This chain links TRBV19 with TRBJ1-4, with a tentative D call TRBD1 (6 bases). Germline CDR1 LNHDA, CDR2 SQIVND (reference sequence). The CDR3 sequence is 15 residues long. V was cut by 2 bases and J by 5 bases, with 12 bases left in between.

V is TRBV6-6 and J is TRBJ2-7; tentatively, D is TRBD2 (5 bases). Germline V CDR1 and CDR2: MNHNY, SVGAGI (reference sequence). The CDR3 extends over 13 amino acids. The V and J ends lost 6 bases and 1 base respectively, with 10 bases between them. The CDR3 loop reads CASSLLGSYEQYF. The CDR3 bases are TGTGCCAGCAGCCTACTAGGATCCTACGAGCAGTACTTC.

The CDR3 DNA follows: TGTGCCAGTAGTGTACACCTCTCCTACGAGCAGTACTTC. Translation: CASSVHLSYEQYF. This chain joins TRBV19 and TRBJ2-7; D is ambiguous. The CDR3 covers 13 residues. CDR1 and CDR2 (germline): LNHDA, SQIVND (reference sequence). V dropped 5 bases and J dropped 0 bases, with 8 bases sitting between them.

Regarding this clone: The DNA is left out, because the CDR3 cannot be placed on it with certainty; the CDR3 is given as TCRdb lists it. The rearrangement links TRBV27 to TRBJ2-7. In germline, CDR1 is MNHEY, CDR2 SMNVEV (reference sequence). Termini included, the CDR3 measures 15 amino acids. The CDR3 region is CASSLLASSGHEQYF.

The V call is TRBV18, the J call TRBJ2-7; 10 positions match TRBD2. This CDR3 comprises 16 residues. The V gene end was trimmed by 0 bases and the J gene end by 6 bases; junction bases not matched to a gene: 8. From germline, CDR1 is KGHSH and CDR2 LQKENI. In DNA, the CDR3 is TGTGCCAGCTCACCACCAGCTAGCGGGAGAGGGGTCGAGCAGTACTTC. It encodes CASSPPASGRGVEQYF.

This chain uses TRBV2 with TRBJ2-5; 9 bases fit TRBD1. The CDR3 is 15 residues long. The germline CDR1 and CDR2 sequences are SNHLY and FYNNEI. V dropped 4 bases and J dropped 4; count of bases not matched to a gene: 7. The chain's CDR3 is CASSAPTGGGETQYF. The CDR3 nucleotides read TGTGCCAGCAGTGCGCCGACAGGGGGTGGAGAGACCCAGTACTTC.

In DNA form, the CDR3 reads TGTGCCAGCTCACCACCAAGTCAGGGCAATCAGCCCCAGCATTTT. It yields the protein CASSPPSQGNQPQHF. V and J are TRBV18 and TRBJ1-5; no clear D. Germline V lookup: CDR1 KGHSH, CDR2 LQKENI. V was trimmed by 0 bases and J by 2 bases, leaving 8 bases between them. The CDR3 totals 15 residues.

The rearrangement joins TRBV27 to TRBJ2-7; D unclear. The CDR3 length is 13 residues. Germline V CDR1 and CDR2: MNHEY, SMNVEV (reference sequence). V lost 4 bases, J lost 0 bases, and 7 bases lay in between. Written as DNA, the CDR3 is TGTGCCAGCAGTTCCACCCTCTCCTACGAGCAGTACTTC. It translates to CASSSTLSYEQYF.

The chain links TRBV2 to TRBJ2-7; TRBD2 matches at 7 bases. This CDR3 is built from 14 residues. The ends lost 2 bases at V and 3 bases at J; junction bases unmatched: 4. The germline gives CDR1 SNHLY, CDR2 FYNNEI. The DNA of the CDR3 is TGTGCCAGCAGTGAACGGACTAGAGACTACGAGCAGTACTTC. The encoded protein is CASSERTRDYEQYF.

The chain employs TRBV4-1 and TRBJ2-1, with TRBD2 as a possible D gene (6 bases). In germline, CDR1 is MGHRA, CDR2 YSYEKL. With 0 bases removed from V and 9 bases from J, the gap between germline ends came to 15 bases. The CDR3 contains 15 residues. CDR3 nucleotide sequence: TGCGCCAGCAGCCAAGATCTGGGGGGATCCGCTGAGCAGTTCTTC. Amino acids: CASSQDLGGSAEQFF.

The V gene is TRBV6-5, the J gene TRBJ2-1; D is ambiguous. Germline CDR1 MNHEY, CDR2 SVGAGI. Trimming took off 8 bases at V and 6 bases at J, with 14 bases between the two ends. The CDR3 sequence is 13 residues long. Written as DNA, the CDR3 is TGTGCCAGCGCCCCCCCCCTGGGCAATGAGCAGTTCTTC. It is translated as CASAPPLGNEQFF.

J is TRBJ2-3 and V is TRBV6-1; 7 bases agree with TRBD1. The trim removed 5 bases at V and 4 bases at J, leaving 3 bases unmatched. This CDR3 has 13 amino acids. The germline V gene has CDR1 MNHNS and CDR2 SASEGT. The CDR3 sequence is CASSQQGADTQYF. The CDR3 DNA sequence: TGTGCCAGCAGTCAGCAGGGGGCAGATACGCAGTATTTT.

This sequence joins TRBV11-1 and TRBJ2-3, with a weak D call TRBD2 (5 bases). Germline values: CDR1 SGHAT, CDR2 FQDESV (reference sequence). V lost 6 bases and J 6 bases, leaving 13 bases between the germline ends. CDR3 size: 13 residues. This CDR3 is CASSYQPSDTQYF. The CDR3 coding sequence is TGTGCCAGCAGTTACCAACCTAGCGATACGCAGTATTTT.

This clone was seen once. The chain combines TRBV7-9 with TRBJ2-2, with D uncertain. This CDR3 spans 16 amino acids. The ends were cut back, 7 bases at V and 4 bases at J, with 19 bases in the middle. The germline gives CDR1 SEHNR, CDR2 FQNEAQ (reference sequence). The CDR3 is CASKLIPAGSTGELFF. The CDR3 coding sequence is TGTGCCAGCAAGCTTATTCCAGCAGGCAGCACCGGGGAGCTGTTTTTT.

There are a few counts of this clone. The chain joins TRBV18 to TRBJ2-7; D might be TRBD2 (5 bases). Germline CDR1 KGHSH, CDR2 LQKENI. Between the trimmed V and J ends, which lost 4 bases and 1 base, there was a span of 14 bases. There are 15 residues in the CDR3. As DNA, the CDR3 is TGTGCCAGCTCACTACGGCCGGGGTCGTCCTACGAGCAGTACTTC. Encoded protein: CASSLRPGSSYEQYF. Together with reference TRBV18 and TRBJ2-7, the CDR3 gives the full variable domain: NAGVMQNPRHLVRRRGQEARLRCSPMKGHSHVYWYRQLPEEGLKFMVYLQKENIIDESGMPKERFSAEFPKEGPSILRIQQVVRGDSAAYFCASSLRPGSSYEQYFGPGTRLTVT.